This TCR beta chain was sequenced for a study of T-cell reconstitution after alpha-beta-depleted transplantation in children. The germline V and J ends were trimmed by 6 bases and 4 bases, with 22 bases remaining between them. CDR1 is MDHEN, CDR2 SYDVKM, per germline. There are 17 residues in the CDR3. Of note for this clonotype: As yet, its antigen is unknown.

For TCRbeta, the library was prepared with unique molecular identifiers. TCRdb recomputed calls from the PCR reads with MiXCR, one row per CDR3 protein. This sample has about 98,000 distinct CDR3 sequences, with about 6% found just once. General study results and limits: Some patients' high day-60 TCRbeta diversity was attributed to recipient cells surviving conditioning. By one year post-transplant, T-cell counts and diversity largely arose from T cells that were newly produced. About two months after transplant, alpha-beta T cells reportedly came from several hundred expanded graft clones.

The specimen comprised PBMCs, mostly from graft donor cells, sampled 60 days after TCRalphabeta/CD19-depleted stem cell transplant. This TCR derives from a female patient between 2 and 15 years old who had a stem cell transplant for Fanconi anemia, so the T cells may come from the graft donor. This chain links TRBV28 with TRBJ2-1; TRBD1 might be the D (5 bases). CDR3 in amino acids: CASRTLQANLYYNEQFF. DNA for the CDR3: TGTGCCAGCAGGACGCTACAGGCTAATCTCTATTACAATGAGCAGTTCTTC.